This passage covers 30 T cell receptor beta chains from one sample sequenced in a study of T cell repertoires and HLA-DP antigens. Profiling relied on immunoSEQ multiplex PCR, and the TCRdb table lists in-frame clones only, not all of them. The sample carries about 73,000 clones, around 77% recorded once. These TCRs are of unknown antigen specificity. The sequencing sample was made of CD4+ T cells from PBMCs. The receptors stem from a man aged 55-75 years in good health and CMV-seronegative.

The CDR3 DNA follows: TGTGCCTGGAGTGTTCAGCGGGGCACTGAAGCTTTCTTT. Its protein is CAWSVQRGTEAFF. This sequence joins TRBV30 and TRBJ1-1, with D hard to call. Germline values: CDR1 GTSNPN, CDR2 SVGIG (reference sequence). Trimming shortened V by 0 bases and J by 4 bases, and 9 bases separated the two germline ends. The CDR3 is 13 residues long. Full variable domain (missing parts from reference TRBV30 and TRBJ1-1): SQTIHQWPATLVQPVGSPLSLECTVEGTSNPNLYWYRQAAGRGLQLLFYSVGIGQISSEVPQNLSASRPQDRQFILSSKKLLLSDSGFYLCAWSVQRGTEAFFGQGTRLTVV.

V is TRBV11-2 and J is TRBJ2-1; TRBD2 matches 10 bases. Germline-derived CDR1 and CDR2 are SGHAT and FQNNGV. This CDR3 spans 16 amino acids. J was trimmed by 7 bases and V by 5 bases; bases with no gene match: 11. The CDR3, as DNA: TGTGCCAGCAGCCCCCCAAGGACTAGCGGTAGGAATGAGCAGTTCTTC. Translating gives CASSPPRTSGRNEQFF.

The chain employs TRBV18 and TRBJ2-7, with unresolved D. Per the germline V gene, CDR1 is KGHSH and CDR2 is LQKENI. V shed 5 bases and J shed 2 bases, with 19 bases lying between them. The CDR3 has 16 amino acids. CDR3 coding DNA: TGTGCCAGCTCATGGTCCCCCCCTCGGACCACCTACGAGCAGTACTTC. This gives the protein CASSWSPPRTTYEQYF.

The chain is built from TRBV5-1 and TRBJ1-4; the D is unclear. This CDR3 has 14 amino acids. Germline values: CDR1 SGHRS, CDR2 YFSETQ. Deletions cut 0 bases from V and 2 bases from J, with 5 bases between. The CDR3: CASSLGVTNEKLFF. The CDR3 DNA sequence: TGCGCCAGCAGCTTGGGGGTCACTAATGAAAAACTGTTTTTT. Based on the CDR3 plus reference TRBV5-1 and TRBJ1-4, the full variable domain is KAGVTQTPRYLIKTRGQQVTLSCSPISGHRSVSWYQQTPGQGLQFLFEYFSETQRNKGNFPGRFSGRQFSNSRSEMNVSTLELGDSALYLCASSLGVTNEKLFFGSGTQLSVL.

The J gene is TRBJ2-7, the V gene TRBV18; 7 positions match TRBD1. Germline V CDR1 and CDR2: KGHSH, LQKENI. V was clipped by 3 bases and J by 4 bases; unmatched bases: 3. The CDR3 totals 13 residues. CDR3 loop: CASSPGRGYEQYF. The CDR3 bases are TGTGCCAGCTCACCGGGCAGGGGGTACGAGCAGTACTTC.

The rearrangement joins TRBV7-9 to TRBJ2-3, with D perhaps matching TRBD1 (7 bases). Trimming shortened V by 1 base and J by 1 base, and 12 bases separated the two germline ends. The length of the CDR3 is 16 residues. Per the germline V gene, CDR1 is SEHNR and CDR2 is FQNEAQ (reference sequence). The CDR3 region is CASSLGQGGGTDTQYF. CDR3 nucleotides: TGTGCCAGCAGCTTAGGACAGGGAGGAGGCACAGATACGCAGTATTTT.

The chain recombines TRBV5-1 with TRBJ2-3, with D unresolved. The CDR3 is 15 amino acids. Germline-derived CDR1 and CDR2 are SGHRS and YFSETQ. Trimming left V 3 bases short and J 4 bases short, with 15 bases between. The CDR3 DNA reads TGCGCCAGCAGCTCCAGGATCACTGGGTCAGATACGCAGTATTTT. This codes for CASSSRITGSDTQYF. Full variable domain (remainder filled in from reference TRBV5-1 and TRBJ2-3): KAGVTQTPRYLIKTRGQQVTLSCSPISGHRSVSWYQQTPGQGLQFLFEYFSETQRNKGNFPGRFSGRQFSNSRSEMNVSTLELGDSALYLCASSSRITGSDTQYFGPGTRLTVL.

The chain joins TRBV30 to TRBJ2-7, with D unclear. CDR3 length equals 16 residues. The germline V gene has CDR1 GTSNPN and CDR2 SVGIG (reference sequence). The V gene lost 0 bases and the J gene lost 4 bases, with 19 bases spanning the gap. In DNA form, the CDR3 reads TGTGCCTGGAGTGTACGGACCGGTAGTATCGTATACGAGCAGTACTTC. Protein: CAWSVRTGSIVYEQYF.

The rearrangement uses TRBV7-3 and TRBJ2-3; the D gene is possibly TRBD2 (6 bases). V shed 1 base and J shed 2 bases, with 10 bases lying between them. CDR3 length equals 15 residues. Germline values: CDR1 SGHTA, CDR2 FQGTGA. The CDR3 coding sequence is TGTGCCAGCAGCTTAAGGGGGGAGCCCACAGATACGCAGTATTTT. As protein: CASSLRGEPTDTQYF.

The chain has TRBV6-4 and TRBJ2-2, with D tentatively TRBD2 (6 bases). The CDR3 consists of 14 residues. The V end lost 6 bases, the J end lost 5 bases, and 13 bases lay between the germline ends. Germline V gene data show CDR1 as MRHNA and CDR2 as SNTAGT. The CDR3, as DNA: TGTGCCAGCAGACGGGACTGGGGGACCGGGGAGCTGTTTTTT. As protein: CASRRDWGTGELFF.

This clone came up a few times. This chain links TRBV5-1 with TRBJ2-2; D is unresolved. CDR3 size: 16 residues. CDR1 is SGHRS and CDR2 is YFSETQ in the germline V gene. Trimming left V 0 bases short and J 2 bases short, with 11 bases between. CDR3 region: CASSLATDPNTGELFF. In nucleotides, the CDR3 is TGCGCCAGCAGCTTGGCTACAGACCCAAACACCGGGGAGCTGTTTTTT.

This chain connects TRBV19 to TRBJ2-7; maybe TRBD2 (7 bases). The CDR3 extends over 15 amino acids. Trimming pared 5 bases from V and 4 bases from J, leaving 18 bases between. Germline V gives CDR1 LNHDA, CDR2 SQIVND (reference sequence). The CDR3, as DNA: TGTGCCAGTAGTGAGTCGAGGGGGGGCCCTTACGAGCAGTACTTC. Protein product: CASSESRGGPYEQYF.

This clone was counted a single time. The sample holds other DNA sequences that translate to the same CDR3. The V and J genes are TRBV30 and TRBJ1-5; D is unresolved. The V end lost 0 bases, the J end lost 6 bases, and 9 bases lay between the germline ends. The CDR3 loop spans 13 amino acids. CDR1 GTSNPN and CDR2 SVGIG come from the germline V gene (reference sequence). In DNA form, the CDR3 reads TGTGCCTGGAGTGTATCCGGGGTTCAGCCCCAGCATTTT. Its protein is CAWSVSGVQPQHF.

This clone was counted between two and nine times. The chain has TRBV7-9 and TRBJ2-3, with D possibly TRBD2 on 6 matching bases. Germline V gene sequence: CDR1 SEHNR, CDR2 FQNEAQ (reference sequence). Trimming removed 1 base at V and 3 bases at J, with 14 bases between. CDR3 size: 16 residues. CDR3 loop: CASSLGATSRTDTQYF. The CDR3 nucleotides read TGTGCCAGCAGCTTAGGAGCGACTAGTAGGACAGATACGCAGTATTTT.

The rearrangement uses TRBV7-8 and TRBJ2-1; 7 bases align to TRBD2. Germline CDR1 and CDR2: SGHVS and FQNEAQ. The CDR3 has 15 amino acids. V shed 0 bases, J shed 6 bases, and the junction held 5 bases outside the gene matches. The CDR3 nucleotides read TGTGCCAGCAGCTTAGCCCGAGGGAGGGGCAATGAGCAGTTCTTC. Protein product: CASSLARGRGNEQFF. Filled out from reference TRBV7-8 and TRBJ2-1, the complete variable domain reads GAGVSQSPRYKVAKRGQDVALRCDPISGHVSLFWYQQALGQGPEFLTYFQNEAQLDKSGLPSDRFFAERPEGSVSTLKIQRTQQEDSAVYLCASSLARGRGNEQFFGPGTRLTVL.

J is TRBJ2-3 and V is TRBV7-2; D remains unclear. The V and J ends lost 5 bases and 4 bases respectively, with 13 bases between them. CDR1 and CDR2 (germline): SGHTA, FQGNSA. CDR3 length: 14 residues. Here the CDR3 reads CASSNSIASDTQYF. DNA of the CDR3: TGTGCCAGCAGCAACTCAATTGCATCAGATACGCAGTATTTT.

The chain uses TRBV5-1 and TRBJ1-4, with no clear D. In germline, CDR1 is SGHRS, CDR2 YFSETQ. V lost 0 bases, J lost 4 bases, and 13 bases lay in between. CDR3 length: 16 amino acids. CDR3 bases: TGCGCCAGCAGCTTGGCGGGGTCGGGTGGTAATGAAAAACTGTTTTTT. As protein: CASSLAGSGGNEKLFF.

The V call is TRBV6-5, the J call TRBJ1-2, with D tentatively TRBD1 (5 bases). V was trimmed by 5 bases and J by 2 bases, leaving 15 bases between them. The CDR3 loop spans 15 amino acids. Germline V gives CDR1 MNHEY, CDR2 SVGAGI. The CDR3 here is CASSTRTGVNYGYTF. The CDR3 region has the DNA TGTGCCAGCAGTACCCGTACAGGAGTGAACTATGGCTACACCTTC.

The chain carries TRBV7-2 and TRBJ1-2; D call uncertain. The length of the CDR3 is 12 residues. V lost 1 base and J 7 bases, leaving 7 bases between the germline ends. Germline CDR1 is SGHTA and CDR2 is FQGNSA. The CDR3 protein is CASSLDWAGYTF. CDR3 in DNA: TGTGCCAGCAGCTTAGACTGGGCTGGCTACACCTTC.

The chain links TRBV6-1 to TRBJ1-3; possibly TRBD1 for D (6 bases). Trimming took off 1 base at V and 0 bases at J, with 10 bases between the two ends. The CDR3 consists of 16 residues. Germline CDR1 reads MNHNS; CDR2 reads SASEGT. The CDR3 loop reads CASSEGTAISGNTIYF. CDR3 sequence (DNA): TGTGCCAGCAGTGAAGGGACAGCCATCTCTGGAAACACCATATATTTT.

CDR3 bases: TGTGCCAGCAGTTTCGTGCAGGCAGGAAACACCATATATTTT. This translates into CASSFVQAGNTIYF. The V gene is TRBV28, the J gene TRBJ1-3, with unresolved D. The CDR3 spans 14 residues. V gave up 3 bases and J gave up 4 bases, with 10 bases separating them. Germline V gene sequence: CDR1 MDHEN, CDR2 SYDVKM. The complete variable domain, with remaining parts taken from reference TRBV28 and TRBJ1-3, reads DVKVTQSSRYLVKRTGEKVFLECVQDMDHENMFWYRQDPGLGLRLIYFSYDVKMKEKGDIPEGYSVSREKKERFSLILESASTNQTSMYLCASSFVQAGNTIYFGEGSWLTVV.

The V gene is TRBV9, the J gene TRBJ2-2; 8 bases fit TRBD2. The CDR3 extends over 16 amino acids. The V segment lost 4 bases and the J segment 6 bases; nucleotides outside the gene matches: 11. In germline, CDR1 is SGDLS, CDR2 YYNGEE. CDR3: CASSPAGTRFSGELFF. The CDR3 DNA reads as TGTGCCAGCAGCCCAGCGGGGACTAGGTTCTCCGGGGAGCTGTTTTTT.

The chain couples TRBV23-1 to TRBJ2-1, with D unclear. TRBV23-1 is treated as an ORF (open reading frame) with a function not yet certain. This CDR3 spans 11 amino acids. The germline V and J ends were trimmed by 4 bases and 9 bases, with 7 bases remaining between them. The CDR3 DNA reads TGCGCCAGCAGTCTAATGGTTGAGCAGTTCTTC. It translates to CASSLMVEQFF.

This clone was seen more than once but under ten times. J is TRBJ1-2 and V is TRBV2, with TRBD1 matching over 8 bases. The CDR3 runs to 13 residues. J lost 3 bases, V lost 6 bases, and 3 bases had no gene match. CDR1 SNHLY and CDR2 FYNNEI come from the germline V gene. CDR3 region: CASRETGDYGYTF. CDR3 coding DNA: TGTGCCAGCAGAGAGACAGGGGACTATGGCTACACCTTC.

The chain is built from TRBV28 and TRBJ1-4; weak D call: TRBD1 (5 bases). The germline V and J ends were trimmed by 7 bases and 7 bases, with 19 bases remaining between them. In germline, CDR1 is MDHEN, CDR2 SYDVKM. The CDR3 is 15 amino acids. The CDR3: CASTPPGGFGEKLFF. The CDR3 DNA is TGTGCCAGCACCCCCCCTGGGGGATTTGGTGAAAAACTGTTTTTT.

Concerning this clone itself: Different DNA sequences within this sample yield the same CDR3. The chain recombines TRBV19 with TRBJ1-5; the match to TRBD1 covers 7 bases. The CDR3 length is 13 residues. V gave up 4 bases and J gave up 6 bases; unmatched junction bases: 3. From germline, CDR1 is LNHDA and CDR2 SQIVND (reference sequence). CDR3 amino acids: CASSSQGGQPQHF. The CDR3 region has the DNA TGTGCCAGTAGTAGTCAGGGGGGTCAGCCCCAGCATTTT. The whole variable domain, remainder taken from reference TRBV19 and TRBJ1-5, is DGGITQSPKYLFRKEGQNVTLSCEQNLNHDAMYWYRQDPGQGLRLIYYSQIVNDFQKGDIAEGYSVSREKKESFPLTVTSAQKNPTAFYLCASSSQGGQPQHFGDGTRLSIL.

This clone was seen only a few times. This sequence joins TRBV7-9 and TRBJ1-4; D call uncertain. The CDR3 loop spans 16 amino acids. Germline-derived CDR1 and CDR2 are SEHNR and FQNEAQ (reference sequence). V was clipped by 1 base and J by 0 bases, with 9 bases between them. The chain's CDR3 is CASSLVSGATNEKLFF. Here the CDR3 DNA reads TGTGCCAGCAGCTTAGTTAGCGGTGCAACTAATGAAAAACTGTTTTTT. Filled out from reference TRBV7-9 and TRBJ1-4, the complete variable domain reads DTGVSQNPRHKITKRGQNVTFRCDPISEHNRLYWYRQTLGQGPEFLTYFQNEAQLEKSRLLSDRFSAERPKGSFSTLEIQRTEQGDSAMYLCASSLVSGATNEKLFFGSGTQLSVL.

The chain combines TRBV6-1 with TRBJ1-2; D is possibly TRBD1 (5 bases). Germline lookup yields CDR1 MNHNS and CDR2 SASEGT. CDR3 length: 13 residues. Trimming shortened V by 6 bases and J by 3 bases, and 11 bases separated the two germline ends. DNA of the CDR3: TGTGCCAGCAGCAAAGACAGAGACTATGGCTACACCTTC. This sequence encodes CASSKDRDYGYTF.

The chain employs TRBV6-1 and TRBJ1-3, with TRBD1 as a possible D gene (5 bases). CDR1 is MNHNS, CDR2 SASEGT, per germline. Trimming shortened V by 2 bases and J by 1 base, and 6 bases separated the two germline ends. The CDR3 totals 14 residues. The CDR3 sequence is CASSETGSGNTIYF. The CDR3 DNA reads TGTGCCAGCAGTGAAACAGGATCTGGAAACACCATATATTTT.

V is TRBV29-1 and J is TRBJ2-2; TRBD1 is a possible D gene (5 bases). The assigned J gene may be wrong: the sequence end matches TRBJ1-3 better. CDR3 length: 16 residues. Germline CDR1 is SQVTM and CDR2 is ANQGSEA. Here the CDR3 DNA reads TGCAGCGTTGTAGATCGGGACCCCAGCTCTGGAAACACCATATATTTT. Its translation is CSVVDRDPSSGNTIYF.